Presented here are 15 T cell receptor beta chains from one specimen sequenced in a study of blood T cell repertoires in COVID-19. Data came from immunoSEQ multiplex PCR; TCRdb stores just in-frame clones and leaves some out. The table lists 200,000 to 300,000 clones, roughly 91% of them singletons. The sample comprised PBMCs or T cells enriched from blood (not recorded which). These receptor sequences come from a woman aged 30 to 39 who had recovered from COVID-19.

The V call is TRBV5-5, the J call TRBJ1-2; D unclear. CDR3 length equals 15 residues. Germline assignment: CDR1 SGHKS and CDR2 YYEKEE (reference sequence). Deletions cut 2 bases from V and 2 bases from J, with 13 bases between. The CDR3 coding sequence is TGTGCCAGCAGCTTTTATGGCGGAGCGAACTATGGCTACACCTTC. Translation: CASSFYGGANYGYTF.

The chain joins TRBV5-4 to TRBJ2-1; 9 bases map to TRBD2. Germline-derived CDR1 and CDR2 are SGHNT and YYREEE (reference sequence). Germline trimming cut 4 bases from V and 4 bases from J; bases unmatched to any gene: 9. The CDR3 is 16 residues long. DNA for the CDR3: TGTGCCAGCAGCCGTCGACTAGCGGACCTGTACAATGAGCAGTTCTTC. This codes for CASSRRLADLYNEQFF.

The rearrangement uses TRBV5-1 and TRBJ1-1; D not resolved. The CDR3 extends over 13 amino acids. Germline loops: CDR1 SGHRS, CDR2 YFSETQ. V lost 0 bases to trimming and J lost 5 bases, with 8 bases between them. CDR3 in DNA: TGCGCCAGCAGCTTGGCAGTTGTAACTGAAGCTTTCTTT. It is translated as CASSLAVVTEAFF.

This chain joins TRBV6-1 and TRBJ1-4; 8 bases agree with TRBD1. The trim removed 2 bases at V and 8 bases at J, leaving 4 bases unmatched. CDR3 length: 14 residues. The germline V gene encodes CDR1 MNHNS and CDR2 SASEGT. CDR3 sequence (DNA): TGTGCCAGCAGTGAAACAGGGGGTGCCGAAAAACTGTTTTTT. Its translation: CASSETGGAEKLFF.

The rearrangement uses TRBV29-1 and TRBJ2-4; 7 nucleotides line up with TRBD2. Germline V CDR1 and CDR2: SQVTM, ANQGSEA. The CDR3 has 16 amino acids. The junction had 7 bases not matched to a gene; V was cut back by 2 bases and J by 0 bases. CDR3 in amino acids: CSVESTSARAKNIQYF. DNA for the CDR3: TGCAGCGTTGAAAGTACTAGCGCGAGAGCCAAAAACATTCAGTACTTC.

The V and J genes are TRBV28 and TRBJ1-1; D might be TRBD1 (6 bases). This CDR3 has 12 residues. Per the germline V gene, CDR1 is MDHEN and CDR2 is SYDVKM. V lost 7 bases and J lost 10, with 16 bases in between. For the CDR3, the DNA is TGTGCCAGCACCTCAACAGCGGGGGCAGCTTTCTTT. This gives the protein CASTSTAGAAFF.

The chain recombines TRBV9 with TRBJ2-1; possibly TRBD1 for D (6 bases). V lost 3 bases and J lost 0, with 10 bases in between. Germline lookup yields CDR1 SGDLS and CDR2 YYNGEE. This CDR3 comprises 15 residues. CDR3 protein: CASSETGDSYNEQFF. The CDR3 DNA reads as TGTGCCAGCAGCGAGACAGGTGACTCCTACAATGAGCAGTTCTTC.

The chain recombines TRBV28 with TRBJ1-1, with D uncertain. The V gene's germline CDR1 is MDHEN and CDR2 SYDVKM. Trimming stripped 1 base from V and 6 bases from J, with 6 bases between. The CDR3 spans 12 residues. DNA for the CDR3: TGTGCCAGCAGTTTATTGAGGGCTGAAGCTTTCTTT. Its protein product is CASSLLRAEAFF.

The genes are TRBV19 and TRBJ1-6; D gene uncertain. This CDR3 is 13 amino acids long. The V and J ends lost 7 bases and 7 bases respectively, with 11 bases between them. CDR1 and CDR2 from the germline V gene are LNHDA and SQIVND (reference sequence). The CDR3 DNA reads as TGTGCCAGTAAGAACTCGGGAAATTCACCCCTCCACTTT. Translating gives CASKNSGNSPLHF.

This clone was detected only once. This sequence joins TRBV3-1 (or the pseudogene TRBV3-2) and TRBJ1-3; D unresolved. Deletions cut 0 bases from V and 0 bases from J, with 15 bases between. Germline loops: CDR1 LGHDT, CDR2 YNNKEL (reference sequence). This CDR3 comprises 18 residues. The CDR3 bases are TGTGCCAGCAGCCAAGATGGGGAGCCGGCCAACTCTGGAAACACCATATATTTT. Amino acids: CASSQDGEPANSGNTIYF.

As concerns this clone: The same CDR3 is also encoded by other DNA sequences in this sample. The chain uses TRBV19 and TRBJ1-2; 8 bases are shared with TRBD1. The germline V gene encodes CDR1 LNHDA and CDR2 SQIVND (reference sequence). The CDR3 covers 13 residues. Unmatched junction bases numbered 1, after V lost 3 bases and J lost 4 bases. The CDR3 DNA reads as TGTGCCAGTAGTATTGGGACAGGCTATGGCTACACCTTC. It yields the protein CASSIGTGYGYTF.

In DNA, the CDR3 is TGTGCCAGCAGTTATGGCGGGGGAGGCTACACCTTC. Translated: CASSYGGGGYTF. The chain is built from TRBV25-1 and TRBJ1-2; the D gene is possibly TRBD1 (5 bases). Trimming removed 5 bases from V and 8 bases from J, with 12 bases in between. The germline V gene has CDR1 MGHDK and CDR2 SYGVNS. This CDR3 comprises 12 residues.

The CDR3 protein is CASSQDLTGNTEAFF. The CDR3 DNA sequence: TGTGCCAGCAGCCAAGATCTGACAGGGAACACTGAAGCTTTCTTT. J is TRBJ1-1 and V is TRBV3-1 (or the pseudogene TRBV3-2), with D possibly being TRBD1 (6 bases). Trimming shortened V by 0 bases and J by 1 base, and 9 bases separated the two germline ends. The germline V gene has CDR1 LGHDT and CDR2 YNNKEL (reference sequence). The CDR3 is made up of 15 amino acids.

This chain joins TRBV7-2 and TRBJ2-6; 8 positions match TRBD2. Per the germline V gene, CDR1 is SGHTA and CDR2 is FQGNSA. The CDR3 is 16 residues long. Trimming took 7 bases from V and 4 from J; bases not matched to a gene: 9. DNA for the CDR3: TGTGCCAGCACTGGGAGCGGGAGTACCGGGGCCAACGTCCTGACTTTC. Amino acids: CASTGSGSTGANVLTF.

V gene TRBV5-6 combines with J gene TRBJ1-6, with D perhaps TRBD1 (5 bases). CDR3 size: 15 residues. From germline, CDR1 is SGHDT and CDR2 YYEEEE. The germline V and J ends were trimmed by 2 bases and 3 bases, with 9 bases remaining between them. CDR3 residues: CASSLRGDYNSPLHF. Written as DNA, the CDR3 is TGTGCCAGCAGCTTAAGGGGCGACTATAATTCACCCCTCCACTTT.